This TCR beta chain was captured in a study of T cells after yellow fever vaccination. Whole-study context: When fractions had low cell numbers, they were prepared with SMART-Seq v4 Ultra Low Input.

TCRdb called the 5' RACE reads again in MiXCR, with one record for every CDR3 protein. The sample lists some 600,000 distinct CDR3 sequences; about 17% were seen once. V was cut by 8 bases and J by 0 bases, with 13 bases left in between. The CDR3 consists of 15 residues. The sequence was obtained from a man younger than 30 who received the YFV17D yellow fever vaccine. The rearrangement joins TRBV12-3 or TRBV12-4 to TRBJ2-2, with TRBD1 as a possible D gene (6 bases). Sequenced here: PBMCs, sampled more than 4 days after the first yellow fever vaccination. The CDR3 sequence is CASGFRGSNTGELFF. Here the CDR3 DNA reads TGTGCCAGCGGATTCAGGGGTTCGAACACCGGGGAGCTGTTTTTT.